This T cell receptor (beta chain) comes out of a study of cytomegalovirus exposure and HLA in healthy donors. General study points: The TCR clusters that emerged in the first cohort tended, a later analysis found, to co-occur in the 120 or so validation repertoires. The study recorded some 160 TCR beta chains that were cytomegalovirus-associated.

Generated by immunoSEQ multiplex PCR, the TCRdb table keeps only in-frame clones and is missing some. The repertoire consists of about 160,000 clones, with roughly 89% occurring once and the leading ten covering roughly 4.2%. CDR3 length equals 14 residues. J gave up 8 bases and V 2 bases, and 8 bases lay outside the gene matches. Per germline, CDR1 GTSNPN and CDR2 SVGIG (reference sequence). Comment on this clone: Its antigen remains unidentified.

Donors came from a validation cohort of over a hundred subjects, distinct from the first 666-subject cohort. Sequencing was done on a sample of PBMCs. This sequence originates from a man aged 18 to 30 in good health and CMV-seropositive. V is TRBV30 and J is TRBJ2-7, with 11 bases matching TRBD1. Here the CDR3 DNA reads TGTGCCTGGAGTATAGGACAGGGGGCCGGCAAGCAGTACTTC. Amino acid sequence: CAWSIGQGAGKQYF. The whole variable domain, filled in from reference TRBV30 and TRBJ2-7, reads SQTIHQWPATLVQPVGSPLSLECTVEGTSNPNLYWYRQAAGRGLQLLFYSVGIGQISSEVPQNLSASRPQDRQFILSSKKLLLSDSGFYLCAWSIGQGAGKQYFGPGTRLTVT.